The rows below give T cell receptor beta chains drawn from one sample of a study of cytomegalovirus exposure and HLA in healthy donors. Libraries were prepared by immunoSEQ multiplex PCR; TCRdb keeps only in-frame clonotypes and omits some of them. The data hold around 130,000 clones, with about three quarters observed a single time. Sequenced: PBMCs. All receptors come from a human donor in good health. Both conserved end residues are part of each CDR3. Each record gives: V gene, J gene, clone size, D gene, CDR3 DNA, CDR3 protein. The D gene is left open where the match is weak. The size field is filled for only some rows; it gives once, few, many or a size class.

TRBV29-1,TRBJ2-3,few,.,TGCAGCGGTGACTATGGTAGAGTGGGGCCAGATACGCAGTATTTT,CSGDYGRVGPDTQYF
TRBV4-3,TRBJ2-1,few,TRBD2,TGCGCCAGCAGCCAAGATTGGTCGGGACTAGCGATCTACAATGAGCAGTTCTTC,CASSQDWSGLAIYNEQFF
TRBV19,TRBJ2-1,.,.,TGTGCCAGTAGTGATCGGCGGGATGACAATGAGCAGTTCTTC,CASSDRRDDNEQFF
TRBV7-2,TRBJ1-5,few,.,TGTGCCAGCAGCTTAGACGGGGGGGGGAATCAGCCCCAGCATTTT,CASSLDGGGNQPQHF
TRBV7-9,TRBJ1-3,.,.,TGTGCCAGCAGCTTAGGAAGCTTGGGGCCTGGAAACACCATATATTTT,CASSLGSLGPGNTIYF
TRBV30,TRBJ2-1,.,TRBD2,TGTGCCTGGAGTGTACTAGCGGGGGGTCCCAGTGAGCAGTTCTTC,CAWSVLAGGPSEQFF
TRBV28,TRBJ2-3,.,.,TGTGCCAGCAGTTTTTCAGGGGTCACAGATACGCAGTATTTT,CASSFSGVTDTQYF
TRBV28,TRBJ2-7,.,.,TGTGCCAGCAAACTTGGGGGGACGGTCTCCTACGAGCAGTACTTC,CASKLGGTVSYEQYF
TRBV4-3,TRBJ1-3,.,.,TGCGCCAGCAGCCAAGGAGTCAGAAACACCATATATTTT,CASSQGVRNTIYF
TRBV7-3,TRBJ2-7,few,.,TGTGCCAGCAGCTTAAACCCAGGGTCCTACGAGCAGTACTTC,CASSLNPGSYEQYF
TRBV4-2,TRBJ2-7,.,.,TGTGCCAGCAGCCAAGATCTGAGCTCCTACGAGCAGTACTTC,CASSQDLSSYEQYF
TRBV7-9,TRBJ2-5,few,TRBD1,TGTTCCAGCAGCTTAGGCCCACAGGGGGTCATTGAGACCCAGTACTTC,CSSSLGPQGVIETQYF
TRBV30,TRBJ2-5,.,TRBD1,TGTGCCTGGAGCGACCCGGGACAGGGTTGGGAGACCCAGTACTTC,CAWSDPGQGWETQYF
TRBV6-4,TRBJ2-1,.,.,TGTGCCAGCAGTCCAACAGGGAGCACCTACAATGAGCAGTTCTTC,CASSPTGSTYNEQFF
TRBV7-2,TRBJ1-1,.,.,TGTGCCAGCAGCTTAGCCTTTGAAGCTTTCTTT,CASSLAFEAFF
TRBV9,TRBJ2-3,.,.,TGTGCCAGCAGCGTTAGAGGGAGTGTGACAGATACGCAGTATTTT,CASSVRGSVTDTQYF
TRBV5-6,TRBJ2-7,.,TRBD1,TGTGCCAGCAGCCTGGGACAGGGCTTGTACGAGCAGTACTTC,CASSLGQGLYEQYF
TRBV7-9,TRBJ2-7,.,TRBD1,TGTGCCAGCAGCTTAGCGCATCCGGGACAGACATACGAGCAGTACTTC,CASSLAHPGQTYEQYF
TRBV5-4,TRBJ1-6,.,TRBD1,TGTGCCAGCAGCTTTACAGGGGGCTCTAATTCACCCCTCCACTTT,CASSFTGGSNSPLHF
TRBV4-3,TRBJ2-7,few,.,TGCGCCAGCAGCCAAGATAGAGGGCGCGAGCAGTACTTC,CASSQDRGREQYF